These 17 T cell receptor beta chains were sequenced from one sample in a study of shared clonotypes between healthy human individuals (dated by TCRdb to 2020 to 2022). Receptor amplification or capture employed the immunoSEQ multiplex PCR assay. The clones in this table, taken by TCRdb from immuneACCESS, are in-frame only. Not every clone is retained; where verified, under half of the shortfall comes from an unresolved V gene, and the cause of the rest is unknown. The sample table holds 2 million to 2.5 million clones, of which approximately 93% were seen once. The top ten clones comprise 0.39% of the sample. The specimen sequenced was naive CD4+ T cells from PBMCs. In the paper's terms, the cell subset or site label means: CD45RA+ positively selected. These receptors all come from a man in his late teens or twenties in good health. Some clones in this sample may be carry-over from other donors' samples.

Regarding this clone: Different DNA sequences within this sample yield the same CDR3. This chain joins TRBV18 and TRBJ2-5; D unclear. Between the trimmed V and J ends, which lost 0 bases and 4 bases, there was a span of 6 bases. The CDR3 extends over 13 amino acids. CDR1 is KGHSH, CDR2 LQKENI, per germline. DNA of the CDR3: TGTGCCAGCTCACCACCGTCCGGAGAGACCCAGTACTTC. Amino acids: CASSPPSGETQYF.

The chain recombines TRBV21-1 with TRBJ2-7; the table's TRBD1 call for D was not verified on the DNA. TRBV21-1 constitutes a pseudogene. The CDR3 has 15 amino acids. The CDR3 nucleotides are TGTGCCAGCAGCAAAGTGGCAGGGATGGCCTACGAGCAGTACTTC. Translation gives CASSKVAGMAYEQYF.

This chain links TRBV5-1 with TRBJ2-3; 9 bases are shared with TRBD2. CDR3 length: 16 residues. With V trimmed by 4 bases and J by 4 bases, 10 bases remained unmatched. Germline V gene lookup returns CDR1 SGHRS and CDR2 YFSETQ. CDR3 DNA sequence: TGCGCCAGCAGCCCTGGCGGTAGCGGGGGTGCAGATACGCAGTATTTT. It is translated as CASSPGGSGGADTQYF.

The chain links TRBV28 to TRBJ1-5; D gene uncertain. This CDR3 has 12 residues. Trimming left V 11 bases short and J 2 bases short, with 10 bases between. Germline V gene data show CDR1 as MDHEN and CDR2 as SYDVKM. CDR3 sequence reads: CACLNRNQPQHF. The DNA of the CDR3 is TGTGCCTGCTTGAATCGCAATCAGCCCCAGCATTTT. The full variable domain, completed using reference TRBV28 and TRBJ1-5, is DVKVTQSSRYLVKRTGEKVFLECVQDMDHENMFWYRQDPGLGLRLIYFSYDVKMKEKGDIPEGYSVSREKKERFSLILESASTNQTSMYLCACLNRNQPQHFGDGTRLSIL.

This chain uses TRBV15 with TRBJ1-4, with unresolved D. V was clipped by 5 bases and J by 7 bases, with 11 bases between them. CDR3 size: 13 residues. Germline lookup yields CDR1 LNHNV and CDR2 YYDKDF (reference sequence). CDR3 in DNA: TGTGCCACCAGCGGGGTAGACGGTGAAAAACTGTTTTTT. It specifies CATSGVDGEKLFF. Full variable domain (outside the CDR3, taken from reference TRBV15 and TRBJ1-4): DAMVIQNPRYQVTQFGKPVTLSCSQTLNHNVMYWYQQKSSQAPKLLFHYYDKDFNNEADTPDNFQSRRPNTSFCFLDIRSPGLGDTAMYLCATSGVDGEKLFFGSGTQLSVL.

This CDR3 reads CASSLDRTFPGELFF. In DNA form, the CDR3 reads TGCGCCAGCAGCTTGGATAGAACGTTCCCCGGGGAGCTGTTTTTT. The rearrangement uses TRBV5-1 and TRBJ2-2; D gene ambiguous. Germline CDR1 reads SGHRS; CDR2 reads YFSETQ. The germline V and J ends were trimmed by 0 bases and 6 bases, with 12 bases remaining between them. This CDR3 contains 15 residues.

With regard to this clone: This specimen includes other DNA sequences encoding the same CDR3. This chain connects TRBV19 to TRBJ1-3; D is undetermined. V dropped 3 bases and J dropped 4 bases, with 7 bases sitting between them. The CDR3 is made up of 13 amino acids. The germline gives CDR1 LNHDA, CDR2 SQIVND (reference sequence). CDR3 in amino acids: CASSIGGGNTIYF. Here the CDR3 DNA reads TGTGCCAGTAGTATCGGAGGGGGAAACACCATATATTTT.

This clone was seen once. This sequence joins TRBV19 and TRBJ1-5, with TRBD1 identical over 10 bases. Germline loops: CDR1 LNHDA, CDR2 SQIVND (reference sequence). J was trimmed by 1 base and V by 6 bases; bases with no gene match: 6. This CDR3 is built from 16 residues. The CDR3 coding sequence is TGTGCCAGTAGACCAACGGGACAGGGGAGCAATCAGCCCCAGCATTTT. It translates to CASRPTGQGSNQPQHF.

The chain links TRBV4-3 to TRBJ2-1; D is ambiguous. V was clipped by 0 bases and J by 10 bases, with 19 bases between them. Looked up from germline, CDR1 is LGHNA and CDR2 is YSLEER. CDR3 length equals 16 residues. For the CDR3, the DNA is TGCGCCAGCAGCCAAGATCATAGGAGTGTAGGGCGGGAGCAGTTCTTC. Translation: CASSQDHRSVGREQFF.

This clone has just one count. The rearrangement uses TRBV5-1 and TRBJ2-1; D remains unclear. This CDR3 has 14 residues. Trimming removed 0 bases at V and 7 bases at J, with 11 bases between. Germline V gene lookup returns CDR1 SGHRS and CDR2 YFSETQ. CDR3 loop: CASSLAGVLNEQFF. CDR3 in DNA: TGCGCCAGCAGCTTGGCGGGTGTGCTTAATGAGCAGTTCTTC.

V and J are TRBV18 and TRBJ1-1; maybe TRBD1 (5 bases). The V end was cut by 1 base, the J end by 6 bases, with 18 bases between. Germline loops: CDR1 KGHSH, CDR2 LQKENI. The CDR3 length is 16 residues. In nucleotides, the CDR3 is TGTGCCAGCTCACCACAGGGGAACGGGATCGGAGCTGAAGCTTTCTTT. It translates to CASSPQGNGIGAEAFF. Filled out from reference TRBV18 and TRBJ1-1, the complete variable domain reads NAGVMQNPRHLVRRRGQEARLRCSPMKGHSHVYWYRQLPEEGLKFMVYLQKENIIDESGMPKERFSAEFPKEGPSILRIQQVVRGDSAAYFCASSPQGNGIGAEAFFGQGTRLTVV.

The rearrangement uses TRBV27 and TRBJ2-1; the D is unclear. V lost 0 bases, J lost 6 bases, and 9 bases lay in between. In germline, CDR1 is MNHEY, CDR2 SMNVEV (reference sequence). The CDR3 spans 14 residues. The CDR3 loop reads CASSLSRVGNEQFF. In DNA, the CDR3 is TGTGCCAGCAGTTTATCTAGGGTCGGCAATGAGCAGTTCTTC.

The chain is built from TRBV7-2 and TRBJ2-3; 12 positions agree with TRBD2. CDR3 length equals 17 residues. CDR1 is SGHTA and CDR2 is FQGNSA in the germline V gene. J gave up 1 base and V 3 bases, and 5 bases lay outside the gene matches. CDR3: CASSLATSGSGTDTQYF. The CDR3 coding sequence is TGTGCCAGCAGCTTGGCGACTAGCGGGAGCGGCACAGATACGCAGTATTTT.

DNA of the CDR3: TGTGCCAGCAGGGACAGGGAGGAAACTGAAGCTTTCTTT. It codes for CASRDREETEAFF. V and J are TRBV6-5 and TRBJ1-1, with 8 positions matching TRBD1. Per the germline V gene, CDR1 is MNHEY and CDR2 is SVGAGI. The length of the CDR3 is 13 residues. With 6 bases clipped from V and 5 bases from J, the junction kept 5 bases outside the gene matches.

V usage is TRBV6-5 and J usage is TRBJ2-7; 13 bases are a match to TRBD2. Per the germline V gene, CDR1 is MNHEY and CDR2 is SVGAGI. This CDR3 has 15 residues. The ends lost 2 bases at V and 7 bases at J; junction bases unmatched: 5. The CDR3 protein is CASSYRGLAGKEQYF. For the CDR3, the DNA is TGTGCCAGCAGTTACCGGGGACTAGCGGGAAAAGAGCAGTACTTC.

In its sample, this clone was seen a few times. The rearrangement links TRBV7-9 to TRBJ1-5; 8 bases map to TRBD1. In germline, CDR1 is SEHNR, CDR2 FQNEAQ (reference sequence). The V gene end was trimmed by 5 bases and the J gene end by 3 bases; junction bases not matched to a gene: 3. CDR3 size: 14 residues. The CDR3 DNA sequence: TGTGCCAGCAGCCTGGACAGGGACAATCAGCCCCAGCATTTT. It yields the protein CASSLDRDNQPQHF.

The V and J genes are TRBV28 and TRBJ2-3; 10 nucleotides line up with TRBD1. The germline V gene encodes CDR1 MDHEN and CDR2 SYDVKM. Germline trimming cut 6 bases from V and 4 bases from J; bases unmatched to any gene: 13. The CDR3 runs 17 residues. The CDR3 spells CASRVPPGTGVSDTQYF. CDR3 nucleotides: TGTGCCAGCAGAGTACCTCCAGGGACAGGGGTGTCAGATACGCAGTATTTT.